The 11 T cell receptor beta chains below come from one sample, sequenced in a study of PD-1 blockade in mismatch repair-deficient tumors. Sequenced by immunoSEQ multiplex PCR; TCRdb stores in-frame clones only, minus some. Found here are some 120,000 clones, about nine tenths of them singletons; the top ten hold approximately 10%. Sequenced material: peripheral blood, taken approximately 71 weeks after starting pembrolizumab. Receptor source: an adult with mismatch repair-deficient cancer.

The chain employs TRBV28 and TRBJ1-1, with TRBD1 matching over 8 bases. V lost 7 bases and J lost 5; bases outside the gene matches: 9. CDR3 size: 14 residues. CDR1 MDHEN and CDR2 SYDVKM come from the germline V gene. Written as DNA, the CDR3 is TGTGCCAGCAAAGGGGGCAGGGGGCTGACTGAAGCTTTCTTT. It specifies CASKGGRGLTEAFF.

The chain has TRBV6-6 and TRBJ2-1; D gene ambiguous. The V end lost 6 bases, the J end lost 7 bases, and 13 bases lay between the germline ends. CDR3 length: 13 amino acids. Germline loops: CDR1 MNHNY, CDR2 SVGAGI (reference sequence). The CDR3 is CASSPPQWNEQFF. The CDR3, as DNA: TGTGCCAGCAGCCCCCCCCAGTGGAATGAGCAGTTCTTC.

J is TRBJ2-7 and V is TRBV28; TRBD2 agrees at 11 bases. Trimming removed 7 bases from V and 2 bases from J; junction bases left unmatched: 7. The germline V gene has CDR1 MDHEN and CDR2 SYDVKM. The CDR3 has 15 amino acids. Here the CDR3 DNA reads TGTGCCAGCAAGGGGACTAGCGGTCCCACCTACGAGCAGTACTTC. It codes for CASKGTSGPTYEQYF. Based on the CDR3 plus reference TRBV28 and TRBJ2-7, the full variable domain is DVKVTQSSRYLVKRTGEKVFLECVQDMDHENMFWYRQDPGLGLRLIYFSYDVKMKEKGDIPEGYSVSREKKERFSLILESASTNQTSMYLCASKGTSGPTYEQYFGPGTRLTVT.

This clone showed up just once. The chain joins TRBV5-1 to TRBJ2-1; tentative D call: TRBD1 (6 bases). This CDR3 is built from 14 residues. The ends were cut back, 4 bases at V and 7 bases at J, with 15 bases in the middle. Per germline, CDR1 SGHRS and CDR2 YFSETQ. In nucleotides, the CDR3 is TGCGCCAGCAGCCCTACAGGGTCTTGGAATGAGCAGTTCTTC. The encoded protein is CASSPTGSWNEQFF.

This clone was picked up one time. The J gene is TRBJ1-5, the V gene TRBV15; no firm D call. V was trimmed by 5 bases and J by 6 bases, leaving 11 bases between them. CDR1 is LNHNV, CDR2 YYDKDF, per germline (reference sequence). CDR3 length equals 13 residues. CDR3 amino acids: CATSFEGPQPQHF. For the CDR3, the DNA is TGTGCCACCAGCTTCGAGGGCCCTCAGCCCCAGCATTTT. The entire variable domain, with the rest obtained from reference TRBV15 and TRBJ1-5, is as follows: DAMVIQNPRYQVTQFGKPVTLSCSQTLNHNVMYWYQQKSSQAPKLLFHYYDKDFNNEADTPDNFQSRRPNTSFCFLDIRSPGLGDTAMYLCATSFEGPQPQHFGDGTRLSIL.

The chain links TRBV7-9 to TRBJ2-1; 10 bases map to TRBD2. Germline V gene lookup returns CDR1 SEHNR and CDR2 FQNEAQ (reference sequence). The J segment lost 12 bases and the V segment lost 5 bases, leaving 4 bases of the junction unmatched. The CDR3 covers 12 residues. Written as DNA, the CDR3 is TGTGCCAGCAGCCAGAAGCGGGAGGGGCAGTTCTTC. Translation: CASSQKREGQFF.

V usage is TRBV29-1 and J usage is TRBJ2-2; no reliable D call. Trimming removed 6 bases at V and 2 bases at J, with 16 bases between. The CDR3 sequence is 15 residues long. Germline lookup yields CDR1 SQVTM and CDR2 ANQGSEA. CDR3 region: CSVQDVGSNTGELFF. The CDR3 DNA reads as TGCAGCGTCCAAGACGTTGGTAGCAACACCGGGGAGCTGTTTTTT.

The chain recombines TRBV27 with TRBJ1-1; weak D call: TRBD1 (5 bases). V gave up 4 bases and J gave up 1 base, with 7 bases separating them. The CDR3 has 13 amino acids. CDR1 MNHEY and CDR2 SMNVEV come from the germline V gene (reference sequence). CDR3 in DNA: TGTGCCAGCAGTTGGGGGGGGAACACTGAAGCTTTCTTT. Translation: CASSWGGNTEAFF.

V gene TRBV7-2 combines with J gene TRBJ2-3; D gene uncertain. Trimming removed 5 bases from V and 4 bases from J, with 10 bases in between. Germline CDR1 SGHTA, CDR2 FQGNSA. The CDR3 has 13 residues. The CDR3 DNA reads as TGTGCCAGCAGCCTAGTATCACCAGATACGCAGTATTTT. It specifies CASSLVSPDTQYF.

The chain employs TRBV28 and TRBJ2-7; D call uncertain. V shed 2 bases and J shed 9 bases, with 8 bases lying between them. Germline V gene sequence: CDR1 MDHEN, CDR2 SYDVKM. The length of the CDR3 is 11 residues. CDR3 amino acids: CASSLGTGQYF. CDR3 nucleotides: TGTGCCAGCAGTTTAGGTACCGGGCAGTACTTC.

The CDR3 sequence is CASSFSVGTLNYGYTF. CDR3 sequence (DNA): TGTGCCAGCAGTTTTTCGGTCGGGACCCTGAACTATGGCTACACCTTC. The chain uses TRBV27 and TRBJ1-2; D possibly corresponds to TRBD1 (5 bases). Germline-derived CDR1 and CDR2 are MNHEY and SMNVEV (reference sequence). This CDR3 region has 16 residues. V lost 3 bases to trimming and J lost 2 bases, with 16 bases between them.